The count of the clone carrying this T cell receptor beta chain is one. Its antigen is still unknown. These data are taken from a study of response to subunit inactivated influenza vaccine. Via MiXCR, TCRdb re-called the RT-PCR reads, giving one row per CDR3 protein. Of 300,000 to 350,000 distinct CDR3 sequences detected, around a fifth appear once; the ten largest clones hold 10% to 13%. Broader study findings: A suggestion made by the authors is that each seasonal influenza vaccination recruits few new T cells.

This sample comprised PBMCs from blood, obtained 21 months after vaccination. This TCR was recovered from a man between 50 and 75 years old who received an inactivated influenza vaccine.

CDR3 nucleotides: TGCGCCAGCAGAACCGGGACTAGCGTAGCTCAAGAGACCCAGTACTTC. Protein sequence: CASRTGTSVAQETQYF. The J gene is TRBJ2-5, the V gene TRBV5-1, with 10 bases lining up with TRBD2. CDR1 is SGHRS and CDR2 is YFSETQ in the germline V gene. V was pared by 5 bases and J by 2 bases, with 9 bases of the junction left unmatched. The CDR3 sequence is 16 residues long.